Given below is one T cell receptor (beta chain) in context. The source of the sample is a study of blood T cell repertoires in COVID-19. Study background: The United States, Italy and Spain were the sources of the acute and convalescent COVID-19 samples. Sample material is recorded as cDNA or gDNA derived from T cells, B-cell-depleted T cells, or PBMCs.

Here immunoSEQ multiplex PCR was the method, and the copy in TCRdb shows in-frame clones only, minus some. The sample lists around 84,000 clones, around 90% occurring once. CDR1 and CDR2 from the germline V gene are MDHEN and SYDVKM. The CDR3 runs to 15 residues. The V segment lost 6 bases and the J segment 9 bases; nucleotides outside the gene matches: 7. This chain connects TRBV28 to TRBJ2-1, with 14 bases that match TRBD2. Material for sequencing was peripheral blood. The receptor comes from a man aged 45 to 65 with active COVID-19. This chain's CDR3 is CASSWTSGGRSEQFF. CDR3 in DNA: TGTGCCAGCAGCTGGACTAGCGGGGGGCGGAGTGAGCAGTTCTTC.